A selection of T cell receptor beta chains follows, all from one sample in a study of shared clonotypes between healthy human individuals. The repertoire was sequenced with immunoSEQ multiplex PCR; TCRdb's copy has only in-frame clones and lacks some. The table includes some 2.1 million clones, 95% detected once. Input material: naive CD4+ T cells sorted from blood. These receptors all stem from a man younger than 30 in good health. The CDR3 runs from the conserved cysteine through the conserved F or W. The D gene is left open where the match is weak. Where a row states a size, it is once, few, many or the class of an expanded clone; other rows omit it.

cdr3_aa: CASSLAPGAQADTQYF
cdr3_nt: TGCGCCAGCAGCTTGGCTCCGGGGGCCCAGGCAGATACGCAGTATTTT
v_call: TRBV5-1
j_call: TRBJ2-3
clone_size: NA
d_call: NA

cdr3_aa: CASRAAGRGGGYTF
cdr3_nt: TGTGCCAGCAGGGCGGCAGGACGGGGAGGTGGCTACACCTTC
v_call: TRBV19
j_call: TRBJ1-2
clone_size: NA
d_call: NA

cdr3_aa: CASSQSYSHGNTF
cdr3_nt: TGCGCCAGCAGTCAAAGCTACTCACATGGGAACACCTTC
v_call: TRBV4-1
j_call: TRBJ1-2
clone_size: NA
d_call: NA

cdr3_aa: CASSNRQGGQPQHF
cdr3_nt: TGTGCCAGCAGCAACCGACAGGGAGGACAGCCCCAGCATTTT
v_call: TRBV7-2
j_call: TRBJ1-5
clone_size: once
d_call: TRBD1

cdr3_aa: CASSSLANEKLFF
cdr3_nt: TGTGCCAGCAGCTCCCTCGCTAATGAAAAACTGTTTTTT
v_call: TRBV5-4
j_call: TRBJ1-4
clone_size: NA
d_call: NA

cdr3_aa: CASSFRQSYEQYF
cdr3_nt: TGCGCCAGCAGCTTTAGGCAGTCCTACGAGCAGTACTTC
v_call: TRBV5-1
j_call: TRBJ2-7
clone_size: NA
d_call: NA

cdr3_aa: CASSYERAGYGYTF
cdr3_nt: TGTGCCAGCAGTTACGAGAGGGCAGGCTATGGCTACACCTTC
v_call: TRBV6-5
j_call: TRBJ1-2
clone_size: NA
d_call: NA

cdr3_aa: CAWTVGPIQRQYF
cdr3_nt: TGTGCCTGGACCGTAGGGCCTATTCAGAGGCAGTACTTC
v_call: TRBV30
j_call: TRBJ2-7
clone_size: NA
d_call: NA

cdr3_aa: CASTFGLSTEAFF
cdr3_nt: TGCGCCAGCACTTTCGGACTGTCCACTGAAGCTTTCTTT
v_call: TRBV5-1
j_call: TRBJ1-1
clone_size: once
d_call: NA

cdr3_aa: CAWSGANTGELFF
cdr3_nt: TGTGCCTGGAGTGGGGCGAACACCGGGGAGCTGTTTTTT
v_call: TRBV30
j_call: TRBJ2-2
clone_size: NA
d_call: NA

cdr3_aa: CASSEPQGVGTEAFF
cdr3_nt: TGTGCCAGCAGTGAGCCCCAAGGGGTAGGGACTGAAGCTTTCTTT
v_call: TRBV6-1
j_call: TRBJ1-1
clone_size: NA
d_call: NA

cdr3_aa: CASTPRQGWAFF
cdr3_nt: TGTGCCAGCACCCCCCGGCAAGGGTGGGCTTTCTTT
v_call: TRBV28
j_call: TRBJ1-1
clone_size: NA
d_call: NA

cdr3_aa: CASSPGLAGTYEQYF
cdr3_nt: TGTGCCAGCAGCCCGGGACTAGCGGGAACCTACGAGCAGTACTTC
v_call: TRBV6-1
j_call: TRBJ2-7
clone_size: NA
d_call: TRBD2

cdr3_aa: CASSPGGYYSEQFF
cdr3_nt: TGTGCCAGCAGCCCAGGGGGCTATTATTCTGAGCAGTTCTTC
v_call: TRBV7-9
j_call: TRBJ2-1
clone_size: once
d_call: TRBD1

cdr3_aa: CASSAYREGNYGYTF
cdr3_nt: TGTGCCAGTAGTGCATACAGGGAAGGGAACTATGGCTACACCTTC
v_call: TRBV19
j_call: TRBJ1-2
clone_size: NA
d_call: NA

cdr3_aa: CASSEGFYEQYF
cdr3_nt: TGTGCCAGCAGTGAGGGATTCTACGAGCAGTACTTC
v_call: TRBV6-1
j_call: TRBJ2-7
clone_size: NA
d_call: NA

cdr3_aa: CASSIAEGKGEQYF
cdr3_nt: TGTGCCAGTAGTATAGCCGAGGGGAAGGGTGAGCAGTACTTC
v_call: TRBV19
j_call: TRBJ2-7
clone_size: NA
d_call: NA

cdr3_aa: CASLTGTGLNYGYTF
cdr3_nt: TGTGCCAGCCTCACCGGGACAGGGCTTAACTATGGCTACACCTTC
v_call: TRBV6-5
j_call: TRBJ1-2
clone_size: NA
d_call: TRBD1

cdr3_aa: CASSEWGTGADTDTQYF
cdr3_nt: TGTGCCAGCAGTGAATGGGGGACAGGGGCCGACACAGATACGCAGTATTTT
v_call: TRBV6-1
j_call: TRBJ2-3
clone_size: NA
d_call: TRBD1

cdr3_aa: CSVGGQNYGYTF
cdr3_nt: TGCAGCGTTGGGGGGCAGAACTATGGCTACACCTTC
v_call: TRBV29-1
j_call: TRBJ1-2
clone_size: once
d_call: NA

cdr3_aa: CASSDPGGPTEAFF
cdr3_nt: TGTGCCAGCAGCGACCCCGGGGGGCCCACTGAAGCTTTCTTT
v_call: TRBV9
j_call: TRBJ1-1
clone_size: NA
d_call: NA

cdr3_aa: CASSAGLTNSYEQYF
cdr3_nt: TGTGCCAGCAGCGCGGGACTTACGAACTCCTACGAGCAGTACTTC
v_call: TRBV11-2
j_call: TRBJ2-7
clone_size: NA
d_call: NA

cdr3_aa: CASSWDRPGGTGELFF
cdr3_nt: TGTGCCAGCAGCTGGGACAGGCCCGGGGGCACCGGGGAGCTGTTTTTT
v_call: TRBV5-6
j_call: TRBJ2-2
clone_size: NA
d_call: TRBD1

cdr3_aa: CAISEREGNQPQHF
cdr3_nt: TGTGCCATCAGTGAGAGGGAGGGCAATCAGCCCCAGCATTTT
v_call: TRBV10-3
j_call: TRBJ1-5
clone_size: NA
d_call: NA

cdr3_aa: CASSFPQGGAGELFF
cdr3_nt: TGTGCCAGCAGTTTCCCGCAGGGAGGGGCCGGGGAGCTGTTTTTT
v_call: TRBV6-6
j_call: TRBJ2-2
clone_size: NA
d_call: TRBD2

cdr3_aa: CASSLTARNTIYF
cdr3_nt: TGTGCCAGCAGTTTGACAGCCCGGAACACCATATATTTT
v_call: TRBV6-1
j_call: TRBJ1-3
clone_size: NA
d_call: NA

cdr3_aa: CASSIEAGSYEQYF
cdr3_nt: TGTGCCAGCAGCATAGAGGCGGGGTCCTACGAGCAGTACTTC
v_call: TRBV27
j_call: TRBJ2-7
clone_size: NA
d_call: NA

cdr3_aa: CASSDQDRGVQPQHF
cdr3_nt: TGTGCCAGCAGTGACCAGGACAGGGGGGTTCAGCCCCAGCATTTT
v_call: TRBV2
j_call: TRBJ1-5
clone_size: NA
d_call: TRBD1

cdr3_aa: CASSSLGEQYF
cdr3_nt: TGTGCCAGCAGCTCGTTGGGCGAGCAGTACTTC
v_call: TRBV7-9
j_call: TRBJ2-7
clone_size: NA
d_call: NA

cdr3_aa: CASKEGGRNTIYF
cdr3_nt: TGTGCCTCGAAAGAGGGTGGGAGAAACACCATATATTTT
v_call: TRBV30
j_call: TRBJ1-3
clone_size: NA
d_call: NA

cdr3_aa: CASSPDSNYGYTF
cdr3_nt: TGTGCCAGCAGCCCGGACTCTAACTATGGCTACACCTTC
v_call: TRBV5-4
j_call: TRBJ1-2
clone_size: few
d_call: NA

cdr3_aa: CASSIDRDSNEKLFF
cdr3_nt: TGTGCCAGTAGTATAGATCGGGATTCTAATGAAAAACTGTTTTTT
v_call: TRBV19
j_call: TRBJ1-4
clone_size: NA
d_call: NA

cdr3_aa: CASSPSTLGEQFF
cdr3_nt: TGTGCCAGCAGCCCGAGCACCCTTGGGGAGCAGTTCTTC
v_call: TRBV9
j_call: TRBJ2-1
clone_size: once
d_call: NA

cdr3_aa: CASSSLLLGGYTF
cdr3_nt: TGTGCCAGCAGTTCCCTTTTACTGGGTGGCTACACCTTC
v_call: TRBV6-1
j_call: TRBJ1-2
clone_size: NA
d_call: NA

cdr3_aa: CAIKKGQGLWDSYEQYF
cdr3_nt: TGTGCCATCAAGAAGGGACAGGGGTTGTGGGACTCCTACGAGCAGTACTTC
v_call: TRBV10-3
j_call: TRBJ2-7
clone_size: NA
d_call: TRBD1

cdr3_aa: CASSLRDVSEKLFF
cdr3_nt: TGCGCCAGCAGCTTACGGGACGTCTCTGAAAAACTGTTTTTT
v_call: TRBV5-1
j_call: TRBJ1-4
clone_size: NA
d_call: NA

cdr3_aa: CASSPGQSSYNEQFF
cdr3_nt: TGTGCCAGCAGCCCGGGACAGAGCTCCTACAATGAGCAGTTCTTC
v_call: TRBV9
j_call: TRBJ2-1
clone_size: NA
d_call: TRBD1

cdr3_aa: CASSLGTADTQYF
cdr3_nt: TGTGCCAGCAGCTTAGGGACAGCAGATACGCAGTATTTT
v_call: TRBV11-2
j_call: TRBJ2-3
clone_size: NA
d_call: NA

cdr3_aa: CASSPKAPGGANTGELFF
cdr3_nt: TGCGCCAGCAGCCCCAAAGCTCCGGGCGGAGCGAACACCGGGGAGCTGTTTTTT
v_call: TRBV4-3
j_call: TRBJ2-2
clone_size: NA
d_call: NA

cdr3_aa: CAWNGFHPVDTQYF
cdr3_nt: TGTGCCTGGAACGGTTTCCACCCCGTCGATACGCAGTATTTT
v_call: TRBV30
j_call: TRBJ2-3
clone_size: once
d_call: NA

cdr3_aa: CASSPPRHRGNTEAFF
cdr3_nt: TGTGCCAGCAGCCCCCCCCGGCACAGGGGTAACACTGAAGCTTTCTTT
v_call: TRBV6-6
j_call: TRBJ1-1
clone_size: NA
d_call: TRBD1

cdr3_aa: CASSVVGSGGNEQFF
cdr3_nt: TGTGCCAGCAGCGTAGTTGGTAGCGGCGGCAATGAGCAGTTCTTC
v_call: TRBV9
j_call: TRBJ2-1
clone_size: NA
d_call: NA

cdr3_aa: CASSERLHTDTQYF
cdr3_nt: TGCGCCAGCAGCGAGCGGCTTCACACAGATACGCAGTATTTT
v_call: TRBV5-1
j_call: TRBJ2-3
clone_size: NA
d_call: NA

cdr3_aa: CASSAASLATDTQYF
cdr3_nt: TGTGCCAGCAGCGCCGCATCCCTCGCCACAGATACGCAGTATTTT
v_call: TRBV9
j_call: TRBJ2-3
clone_size: NA
d_call: NA

cdr3_aa: CASRGWAQETQYF
cdr3_nt: TGTGCCAGCAGGGGCTGGGCCCAAGAGACCCAGTACTTC
v_call: TRBV6-1
j_call: TRBJ2-5
clone_size: NA
d_call: NA

cdr3_aa: CASSLEAGVTEAFF
cdr3_nt: TGTGCCAGCAGCTTAGAAGCGGGGGTCACTGAAGCTTTCTTT
v_call: TRBV7-9
j_call: TRBJ1-1
clone_size: NA
d_call: NA

cdr3_aa: CASSVSGVNNEQFF
cdr3_nt: TGTGCCAGCAGCGTAAGCGGGGTAAACAATGAGCAGTTCTTC
v_call: TRBV9
j_call: TRBJ2-1
clone_size: NA
d_call: TRBD2

cdr3_aa: CASSSSGTSTDTQYF
cdr3_nt: TGCGCCAGCAGCTCTAGCGGGACTAGCACAGATACGCAGTATTTT
v_call: TRBV5-1
j_call: TRBJ2-3
clone_size: once
d_call: TRBD2

cdr3_aa: CASSLGGTLSSTDTQYF
cdr3_nt: TGCGCCAGCAGCTTGGGGGGGACACTCTCTAGCACAGATACGCAGTATTTT
v_call: TRBV5-1
j_call: TRBJ2-3
clone_size: NA
d_call: NA

cdr3_aa: CASSQEASVPTGELFF
cdr3_nt: TGCGCCAGCAGCCAAGAAGCTTCGGTCCCCACCGGGGAGCTGTTTTTT
v_call: TRBV4-1
j_call: TRBJ2-2
clone_size: NA
d_call: NA

cdr3_aa: CASSPRTGVDFNYGYTF
cdr3_nt: TGTGCCAGTAGTCCAAGGACAGGGGTTGACTTTAACTATGGCTACACCTTC
v_call: TRBV19
j_call: TRBJ1-2
clone_size: NA
d_call: TRBD1

cdr3_aa: CASSKRGDSGNTIYF
cdr3_nt: TGTGCCAGCAGCAAGAGGGGCGACTCTGGAAACACCATATATTTT
v_call: TRBV11-1
j_call: TRBJ1-3
clone_size: NA
d_call: NA

cdr3_aa: CASSRGGAGGREQYF
cdr3_nt: TGTGCCAGCAGCCGCGGCGGCGCGGGGGGGCGGGAGCAGTACTTC
v_call: TRBV7-2
j_call: TRBJ2-7
clone_size: once
d_call: TRBD2

cdr3_aa: CASSELGGAYEQYF
cdr3_nt: TGTGCCAGCAGTGAACTTGGGGGCGCCTACGAGCAGTACTTC
v_call: TRBV6-1
j_call: TRBJ2-7
clone_size: once
d_call: NA

cdr3_aa: CASTHGGQGPGEQYF
cdr3_nt: TGTGCCAGCACTCATGGGGGACAGGGGCCGGGCGAGCAGTACTTC
v_call: TRBV28
j_call: TRBJ2-7
clone_size: NA
d_call: TRBD1

cdr3_aa: CATKRTSGGQETQYF
cdr3_nt: TGCGCCACCAAGAGGACTAGCGGGGGGCAAGAGACCCAGTACTTC
v_call: TRBV5-1
j_call: TRBJ2-5
clone_size: once
d_call: TRBD2

cdr3_aa: CATSPGGSANQPQHF
cdr3_nt: TGTGCCACCAGCCCTGGGGGCAGCGCGAATCAGCCCCAGCATTTT
v_call: TRBV15
j_call: TRBJ1-5
clone_size: NA
d_call: NA

cdr3_aa: CASSPLQETQYF
cdr3_nt: TGTGCCAGCTCACCTCTCCAAGAGACCCAGTACTTC
v_call: TRBV18
j_call: TRBJ2-5
clone_size: few
d_call: NA

cdr3_aa: CASSLDEPGAPRYGYTF
cdr3_nt: TGTGCCAGCAGCTTAGATGAGCCCGGGGCCCCTAGGTATGGCTACACCTTC
v_call: TRBV11-2
j_call: TRBJ1-2
clone_size: NA
d_call: NA

cdr3_aa: CASRRERETDTQYF
cdr3_nt: TGTGCCAGCAGGCGGGAGCGGGAGACAGATACGCAGTATTTT
v_call: TRBV6-5
j_call: TRBJ2-3
clone_size: NA
d_call: TRBD2